Here is one T cell receptor (beta chain) with its context. This clonotype was detected many times. The antigen this receptor binds is unknown. The sample holds no much larger clone one base away, and base qualities are not on file. These data are taken from a study of T cells in Graves' hyperthyroidism and ophthalmopathy (dated by TCRdb to between 2019 and 2020). General notes on the study: Peripheral blood samples were taken at initial diagnosis, before any treatment was given. To identify distinguishing TCR V-J signatures, a discovery cohort of around 98 patients was used, comprising some 43 with Graves' ophthalmopathy and some 60 with stable Graves' hyperthyroidism. An independent validation cohort of around 19 hyperthyroidism patients and 17 patients who later progressed to ophthalmopathy tested prospective prediction of ophthalmopathy. The 100 discovery patients were randomly divided into training and test sets at a 7:3 ratio. In several Graves' hyperthyroidism patients, the study also compared T-cell repertoires from thyroid tissue with T-cell repertoires from blood. After sampling, hyperthyroidism patients received methimazole starting at 30 mg daily, and ophthalmopathy patients received high-dose intravenous methylprednisolone. TCR Vbeta CDR3 sequencing of 120 to 150 peripheral blood samples (approximately 44 ophthalmopathy, around 80 hyperthyroidism and roughly 17 progressor patients) is reported in the paper. Overall results and qualifications from the work: In validation, progression to ophthalmopathy was predicted by the model with around 70% sensitivity and 72% to 85% specificity, a median of 6.5 months before onset. No statistical method was used to set the sample size in advance, and investigators knew the group allocation. A 13 V-J signature model separated ophthalmopathy from stable hyperthyroidism, with just over 85% sensitivity and roughly 82% specificity in cross-validation and 80%/75% in testing. Blood samples also contained most of the expanded thyroid clonotypes (frequency above 0.001), which suggests that blood repertoires may reflect thyroid immune responses.

The germline V gene supplies CDR1 SNHLY and CDR2 FYNNEI. Trimming takes 4 bases from V and 0 bases from J, and the germline ends sit 3 bases apart. Counted from cysteine to phenylalanine, this CDR3 has 12 amino acids. The retained sequence is limited to the CDR3, 36 bases, with the frame set at the first base. TCR beta CDR3 regions were amplified from RNA transcripts. The first round of RT-PCR for the TCR CDR3 was performed with the HTBI primer set and the Qiagen OneStep RT-PCR kit. A second multiplex PCR round built the libraries, followed by size selection and purification. Sequencing of the libraries was done on an Illumina HiSeq2000 using paired-end 100 bp reads. Per the source publication's procedure: SOAPnuke was used to process the raw data, removing reads that contained adapters or uncalled bases, had a mean Phred below 15, or lacked an exact match to the constant primer or identifier. COPE v1.2.5 was used to merge the high-quality paired reads, and each unique nucleotide sequence was defined as a clonotype. Clonotypes were aligned to IMGT TRBV, TRBD and TRBJ reference segments using MiTCR v1.1. The analysis included only V-J combinations with a frequency above 0.0001, which together covered over 98% of the repertoires. A TCS score was defined as the ratio of F50 (clonal expansion) to E x V (chaos), with BLOSUM62-based TCRdist applied between CDR3 peptides within each V-J. Welch's t-statistics and random forest reduced 514 V-J features to 10 to 15, which were used in a naive Bayes classifier (R e1071). TCRdb redid the processing of the public reads, applying fastp at Q25 and MiXCR, and retained in-frame beta chains. Rows matching on CDR3 protein sequence are summarized as one entry with the most common DNA and genes. The V and J calls come from TCRdb's annotation, not from the publication. The sample includes 500,000 to 650,000 distinct CDR3 sequences, with about 14% observed a single time. Roughly 14% of the sample is taken by the ten largest.

Graves' hyperthyroidism was defined as stable when no progression to ophthalmopathy occurred over 18 months of follow-up. The hyperthyroidism patients were between 18 and 65 years old and newly diagnosed, with a disease duration of less than 2 months. Patients with uncontrolled infections, other autoimmune diseases, pregnancy or lactation were excluded. Diagnoses were established on the basis of clinical symptoms, serum thyroxine and TRAb, thyroid ultrasound, and orbital computed tomography. Ficoll-Paque density gradient centrifugation was used to isolate PBMCs from 8.5 to 10 ml of fresh peripheral blood. Total RNA was extracted with Trizol reagent, and quality was checked on an Agilent 2100 Bioanalyzer.

The sequenced sample was blood. The source of this sequence is a woman between 40 and 50 years old with Graves' hyperthyroidism. The chain joins TRBV2 to TRBJ1-1; the D gene remains uncertain. The CDR3: CASSVMNTEAFF. The sequenced DNA: TGTGCCAGCAGTGTGATGAACACTGAAGCTTTCTTT.